Presented here are 28 T cell receptor beta chains from one specimen sequenced in a study of blood T cell repertoires in COVID-19. Clones were sequenced by immunoSEQ multiplex PCR, and TCRdb holds only the in-frame ones, with some missing. The sample lists under 250,000 clones, around nine tenths occurring once. The sequencing sample was made of peripheral blood. The source of these receptors is a man aged 50-59 years with COVID-19, enrolled during active disease.

This clone was counted ten times or more. The chain links TRBV2 to TRBJ1-4; D might be TRBD1 (5 bases). The CDR3 is 12 amino acids. Deletions cut 2 bases from V and 7 bases from J, with 5 bases between. Germline V gives CDR1 SNHLY, CDR2 FYNNEI. CDR3 in DNA: TGTGCCAGCAGTGAACAGGGTGAAAAACTGTTTTTT. Translated, it gives CASSEQGEKLFF.

This chain joins TRBV2 and TRBJ1-4; no clear D. The CDR3 length is 13 residues. V was cut by 2 bases and J by 6 bases, with 7 bases left in between. From germline, CDR1 is SNHLY and CDR2 FYNNEI. The CDR3 bases are TGTGCCAGCAGTGAAACGGGATATGAAAAACTGTTTTTT. As protein: CASSETGYEKLFF.

The chain is built from TRBV29-1 and TRBJ2-1; D perhaps matches TRBD2 (5 bases). The CDR3 has 11 amino acids. The V gene lost 7 bases and the J gene lost 7 bases, with 11 bases spanning the gap. Germline V gene sequence: CDR1 SQVTM, CDR2 ANQGSEA. The CDR3, as DNA: TGCAGCGGGAGGCTGTCTAATGAGCAGTTCTTC. Residues: CSGRLSNEQFF.

The rearrangement uses TRBV11-2 and TRBJ2-7; TRBD2 matches at 7 bases. The CDR3 consists of 16 residues. In germline, CDR1 is SGHAT, CDR2 FQNNGV. V lost 1 base, J lost 0 bases, and 6 bases stayed unmatched. The chain's CDR3 is CASSLAKGGSSYEQYF. CDR3 bases: TGTGCCAGCAGCTTAGCGAAGGGCGGGAGCTCCTACGAGCAGTACTTC.

This rearrangement joins TRBV19 to TRBJ1-1, with TRBD1 identical over 8 bases. Germline V gene lookup returns CDR1 LNHDA and CDR2 SQIVND (reference sequence). This CDR3 spans 14 amino acids. With 5 bases clipped from V and 3 bases from J, the junction kept 5 bases outside the gene matches. The CDR3 sequence: CASSYDRGDTEAFF. The DNA for the CDR3 is TGTGCCAGTAGTTACGACAGGGGAGACACTGAAGCTTTCTTT.

The gene calls are TRBV29-1 and TRBJ1-3, with D hard to call. Trimming left V 7 bases short and J 4 bases short, with 11 bases between. This CDR3 contains 12 residues. Germline assignment: CDR1 SQVTM and CDR2 ANQGSEA. In DNA, the CDR3 is TGCAGCGGGAGGATAGGGGGAAACACCATATATTTT. Amino acid sequence: CSGRIGGNTIYF. The entire variable domain, with the rest obtained from reference TRBV29-1 and TRBJ1-3, is as follows: SAVISQKPSRDICQRGTSLTIQCQVDSQVTMMFWYRQQPGQSLTLIATANQGSEATYESGFVIDKFPISRPNLTFSTLTVSNMSPEDSSIYLCSGRIGGNTIYFGEGSWLTVV.

V and J are TRBV5-6 and TRBJ2-1, with a tentative D call TRBD1 (6 bases). This CDR3 spans 13 amino acids. With 3 bases removed from V and 9 bases from J, the gap between germline ends came to 13 bases. Germline V gene sequence: CDR1 SGHDT, CDR2 YYEEEE. The CDR3 coding sequence is TGTGCCAGCAGCTATGACAGGCCAGGTGAGCAGTTCTTC. Its translation is CASSYDRPGEQFF. The variable domain in full, with the rest retrieved from reference TRBV5-6 and TRBJ2-1, is DAGVTQSPTHLIKTRGQQVTLRCSPKSGHDTVSWYQQALGQGPQFIFQYYEEEERQRGNFPDRFSGHQFPNYSSELNVNALLLGDSALYLCASSYDRPGEQFFGPGTRLTVL.

The rearrangement links TRBV18 to TRBJ2-7; perhaps TRBD2 as D (6 bases). CDR3 size: 15 residues. Trimming shortened V by 8 bases and J by 5 bases, and 22 bases separated the two germline ends. Germline V gene sequence: CDR1 KGHSH, CDR2 LQKENI. This CDR3 reads CASRPGQGGVDEQYF. DNA of the CDR3: TGTGCCAGCCGACCAGGGCAGGGCGGGGTGGACGAGCAGTACTTC.

The rearrangement links TRBV19 to TRBJ2-1; TRBD2 aligns across 10 bases. Germline CDR1 reads LNHDA; CDR2 reads SQIVND (reference sequence). The CDR3 loop spans 21 amino acids. V gave up 4 bases and J gave up 6 bases; unmatched junction bases: 24. CDR3 sequence reads: CASSTRTGRGASGGGGNEQFF. Written as DNA, the CDR3 is TGTGCCAGTAGTACCCGTACGGGGCGCGGGGCTAGCGGGGGTGGTGGCAATGAGCAGTTCTTC. Complete variable domain (other parts from reference TRBV19 and TRBJ2-1): DGGITQSPKYLFRKEGQNVTLSCEQNLNHDAMYWYRQDPGQGLRLIYYSQIVNDFQKGDIAEGYSVSREKKESFPLTVTSAQKNPTAFYLCASSTRTGRGASGGGGNEQFFGPGTRLTVL.

The chain has TRBV5-1 and TRBJ2-7; 13 positions match TRBD2. The germline V gene encodes CDR1 SGHRS and CDR2 YFSETQ. V lost 4 bases and J lost 3; bases outside the gene matches: 10. This CDR3 is built from 17 residues. Here the CDR3 reads CASSTGLAGAQIYEQYF. The CDR3 coding sequence is TGCGCCAGCAGCACCGGACTAGCGGGAGCGCAGATCTACGAGCAGTACTTC.

The V call is TRBV3-1 (or the pseudogene TRBV3-2), the J call TRBJ2-5; D not resolved. This CDR3 is built from 13 residues. V lost 4 bases and J lost 2, with 8 bases in between. The germline CDR1 and CDR2 sequences are LGHDT and YNNKEL (reference sequence). CDR3 in amino acids: CASSRSPQETQYF. For the CDR3, the DNA is TGTGCCAGCAGCCGTAGCCCGCAAGAGACCCAGTACTTC.

Here the CDR3 DNA reads TGCGCCAGCAGTGAGTCAGCAGGGGGCGACACTGAAGCTTTCTTT. Protein product: CASSESAGGDTEAFF. The V and J genes are TRBV10-1 and TRBJ1-1, with TRBD1 identical over 8 bases. This CDR3 has 15 amino acids. The V gene's germline CDR1 is WNHNN and CDR2 SYGVQD (reference sequence). J gave up 3 bases and V 0 bases, and 3 bases lay outside the gene matches.

The rearrangement links TRBV11-2 to TRBJ2-1, with 12 nucleotides matching TRBD2. Germline CDR1 is SGHAT and CDR2 is FQNNGV. CDR3 length equals 19 residues. J lost 1 base, V lost 0 bases, and 7 bases had no gene match. The CDR3 DNA reads as TGTGCCAGCAGCTTAGATAGAGGGACTAGCGGGTTTTCCTACAATGAGCAGTTCTTC. Translation gives CASSLDRGTSGFSYNEQFF.

The chain combines TRBV7-3 with TRBJ1-1; D ambiguous. Trimming stripped 2 bases from V and 6 bases from J, with 10 bases between. CDR1 is SGHTA and CDR2 is FQGTGA in the germline V gene. This CDR3 comprises 13 residues. The CDR3 region is CASSLRWWSEAFF. The CDR3, as DNA: TGTGCCAGCAGCTTACGGTGGTGGTCTGAAGCTTTCTTT.

V gene TRBV7-9 combines with J gene TRBJ1-4; D perhaps matches TRBD1 (5 bases). The V gene lost 4 bases and the J gene lost 13 bases, with 13 bases spanning the gap. CDR1 SEHNR and CDR2 FQNEAQ come from the germline V gene (reference sequence). This CDR3 has 12 residues. The CDR3 sequence is CASSSQGVGLFF. CDR3 DNA sequence: TGTGCCAGCAGCTCACAAGGGGTAGGACTGTTTTTT.

The rearrangement joins TRBV6-5 to TRBJ1-1, with D perhaps TRBD1 (5 bases). Germline CDR1 reads MNHEY; CDR2 reads SVGAGI. V lost 8 bases and J lost 6, with 16 bases in between. CDR3 length: 13 amino acids. CDR3 in DNA: TGTGCCAGCGCCAGAGCATGGGGGGCTGAAGCTTTCTTT. It codes for CASARAWGAEAFF.

This chain uses TRBV20-1 with TRBJ1-1, with D maybe TRBD1 (6 bases). The CDR3 extends over 11 amino acids. V dropped 4 bases and J dropped 4 bases, with 7 bases sitting between them. Germline lookup yields CDR1 DFQATT and CDR2 SNEGSKA (reference sequence). The DNA of the CDR3 is TGCAGTGCTACGGACAGCACTGAAGCTTTCTTT. Amino acids: CSATDSTEAFF.

In its sample, this clone was seen once. The chain joins TRBV28 to TRBJ2-5; 10 positions match TRBD1. V lost 6 bases and J lost 7; bases outside the gene matches: 8. Germline CDR1 and CDR2: MDHEN and SYDVKM. The CDR3 is made up of 14 amino acids. DNA for the CDR3: TGTGCCAGCAGGACGACAGGGGGCGGGGGGACCCAGTACTTC. Its protein is CASRTTGGGGTQYF.

A few counts support this clone. The CDR3 sequence: CSVLKLAGRFYEQYF. The CDR3 region has the DNA TGCAGCGTTCTAAAACTAGCGGGGAGATTCTACGAGCAGTACTTC. The chain has TRBV29-1 and TRBJ2-7; 10 bases match TRBD2. Trimming took 5 bases from V and 3 from J; bases not matched to a gene: 10. CDR1 SQVTM and CDR2 ANQGSEA come from the germline V gene. The CDR3 length is 15 residues.

The chain recombines TRBV10-3 with TRBJ2-1, with 7 bases matching TRBD2. CDR1 ENHRY and CDR2 SYGVKD come from the germline V gene. J gave up 11 bases and V 2 bases, and 15 bases lay outside the gene matches. The CDR3 spans 16 residues. This chain's CDR3 is CAISEVEGGGGGKQFF. The CDR3 region has the DNA TGTGCCATCAGTGAGGTCGAAGGCGGGGGTGGTGGAAAGCAGTTCTTC.

The chain recombines TRBV2 with TRBJ1-6; D is uncertain. V was cut by 7 bases and J by 7 bases, with 11 bases left in between. The CDR3 runs to 13 residues. Germline assignment: CDR1 SNHLY and CDR2 FYNNEI. CDR3 in amino acids: CASILGRNSPLHF. DNA of the CDR3: TGTGCCAGCATTCTGGGGAGGAATTCACCCCTCCACTTT.

The chain has TRBV6-2 or TRBV6-3 and TRBJ2-7, with D maybe TRBD1 (6 bases). The CDR3 spans 17 residues. Germline CDR1 is MNHEY and CDR2 is SVGEGT. With 2 bases removed from V and 0 bases from J, the gap between germline ends came to 17 bases. Written as DNA, the CDR3 is TGTGCCAGCAGTTACGAGGGGGTCGGGGAGAGCTCCTACGAGCAGTACTTC. Residues: CASSYEGVGESSYEQYF.

About this clone: The same CDR3 also results from other DNA sequences found in this sample. The V gene is TRBV3-1 (or the pseudogene TRBV3-2), the J gene TRBJ2-5; 15 bases are a match to TRBD2. Germline-derived CDR1 and CDR2 are LGHDT and YNNKEL (reference sequence). The CDR3 runs to 16 residues. V gave up 1 base and J gave up 5 bases; unmatched junction bases: 2. The CDR3 nucleotides read TGTGCCAGCAGCCAAGCCGGACTAGCGGGAGGGGAGACCCAGTACTTC. Translating gives CASSQAGLAGGETQYF.

The count of this clone is one. The chain recombines TRBV7-2 with TRBJ1-2; TRBD1 matches 7 bases. Germline V lookup: CDR1 SGHTA, CDR2 FQGNSA. The CDR3 is 13 amino acids. J gave up 8 bases and V 5 bases, and 8 bases lay outside the gene matches. The CDR3 here is CASSIDRASGYTF. CDR3 nucleotides: TGTGCCAGCAGCATAGACAGGGCAAGCGGCTACACCTTC. The complete variable domain, with remaining parts taken from reference TRBV7-2 and TRBJ1-2, reads GAGVSQSPSNKVTEKGKDVELRCDPISGHTALYWYRQSLGQGLEFLIYFQGNSAPDKSGLPSDRFSAERTGGSVSTLTIQRTQQEDSAVYLCASSIDRASGYTFGSGTRLTVV.

The rearrangement joins TRBV6-6 to TRBJ2-3; no clear D. V was pared by 7 bases and J by 4 bases, with 9 bases between. The germline gives CDR1 MNHNY, CDR2 SVGAGI (reference sequence). The CDR3 consists of 12 residues. The CDR3: CASTSPADTQYF. The CDR3 nucleotides read TGTGCCAGCACCTCTCCAGCAGATACGCAGTATTTT.

This chain uses TRBV27 with TRBJ2-3; D ambiguous. This CDR3 spans 14 amino acids. Trimming shortened V by 1 base and J by 2 bases, and 7 bases separated the two germline ends. Germline V CDR1 and CDR2: MNHEY, SMNVEV (reference sequence). CDR3 amino acids: CASSLWADTDTQYF. The CDR3 DNA reads as TGTGCCAGCAGTTTATGGGCCGACACAGATACGCAGTATTTT.

Only one count was recorded for this clone. The V call is TRBV10-1, the J call TRBJ2-7; 11 bases are shared with TRBD1. V dropped 3 bases and J dropped 4; count of bases not matched to a gene: 8. Germline CDR1 is WNHNN and CDR2 is SYGVQD (reference sequence). CDR3 length: 16 amino acids. DNA for the CDR3: TGCGCCAGCAGTGATTCCGGGACAGGGGGGATGTACGAGCAGTACTTC. Its translation: CASSDSGTGGMYEQYF.

The V gene is TRBV27, the J gene TRBJ2-7, with D maybe TRBD2 (6 bases). The CDR3 extends over 13 amino acids. Germline loops: CDR1 MNHEY, CDR2 SMNVEV (reference sequence). The V and J ends lost 5 bases and 1 base respectively, with 9 bases between them. The CDR3 nucleotides read TGTGCCAGCAGTCACCGGGGGTCCTACGAGCAGTACTTC. Protein: CASSHRGSYEQYF.